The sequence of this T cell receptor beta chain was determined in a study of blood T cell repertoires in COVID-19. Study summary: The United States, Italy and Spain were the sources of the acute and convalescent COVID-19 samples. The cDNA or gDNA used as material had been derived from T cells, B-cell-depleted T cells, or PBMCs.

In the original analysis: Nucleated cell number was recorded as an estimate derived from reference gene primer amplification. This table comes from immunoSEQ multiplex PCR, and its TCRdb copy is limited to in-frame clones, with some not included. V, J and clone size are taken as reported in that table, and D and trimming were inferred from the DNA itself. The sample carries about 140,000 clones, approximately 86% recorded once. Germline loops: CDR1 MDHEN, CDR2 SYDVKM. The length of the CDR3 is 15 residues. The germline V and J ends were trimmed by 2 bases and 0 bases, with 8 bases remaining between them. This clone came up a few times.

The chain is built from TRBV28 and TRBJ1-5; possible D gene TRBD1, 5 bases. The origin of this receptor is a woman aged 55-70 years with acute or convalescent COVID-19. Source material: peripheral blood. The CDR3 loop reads CASSLRGSSNQPQHF. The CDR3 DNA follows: TGTGCCAGCAGTTTAAGGGGTAGTAGCAATCAGCCCCAGCATTTT.